This TCR beta chain was recovered during a study of blood T cells in healthy people across ages. Study information: With template switching, about one barcoded beta molecule was captured per two T cells.

V was pared by 1 base and J by 7 bases, with 14 bases between. CDR1 and CDR2 from the germline V gene are SGHRS and YFSETQ. This CDR3 has 14 residues. Only a few counts were recorded for this clonotype. Alongside a J-beta primer mix, a sample-barcoded 5' primer served in a second PCR lasting about 7 to 11 cycles. TCRdb independently ran MiXCR on the 5' RACE reads; one entry per CDR3 protein. The profile shows 650,000 to 950,000 distinct CDR3 sequences, roughly 44% of them singletons. The chain joins TRBV5-1 to TRBJ1-1; no firm D call. Sequenced sample: blood. This receptor was identified in a man aged 55 to 69 in good health. This chain's CDR3 is CASSLLGRPSEAFF. In DNA, the CDR3 is TGCGCCAGCAGCTTGCTGGGCAGACCGAGTGAAGCTTTCTTT.